Detailed here is one T cell receptor beta chain. CDR1 and CDR2 from the germline V gene are MNHNY and SVGAGI (reference sequence). CDR3 length: 15 amino acids. With 7 bases removed from V and 2 bases from J, the gap between germline ends came to 15 bases. This record belongs to a study of cytomegalovirus exposure and HLA in healthy donors. Vbeta (60) and Jbeta (13) primers were used in the PCR. Sequencing used immunoSEQ multiplex PCR; TCRdb keeps in-frame clones, though not all of them. The sample records over 100,000 clones, over 65% being singletons. Material for sequencing was PBMCs. The chain couples TRBV6-6 to TRBJ2-1, with D uncertain. The source of this sequence is a man aged 40-55 years in good health and CMV-seronegative. CDR3 amino acids: CASNSLTFPYNEQFF. Written as DNA, the CDR3 is TGTGCCAGCAACAGCCTAACATTTCCCTACAATGAGCAGTTCTTC.